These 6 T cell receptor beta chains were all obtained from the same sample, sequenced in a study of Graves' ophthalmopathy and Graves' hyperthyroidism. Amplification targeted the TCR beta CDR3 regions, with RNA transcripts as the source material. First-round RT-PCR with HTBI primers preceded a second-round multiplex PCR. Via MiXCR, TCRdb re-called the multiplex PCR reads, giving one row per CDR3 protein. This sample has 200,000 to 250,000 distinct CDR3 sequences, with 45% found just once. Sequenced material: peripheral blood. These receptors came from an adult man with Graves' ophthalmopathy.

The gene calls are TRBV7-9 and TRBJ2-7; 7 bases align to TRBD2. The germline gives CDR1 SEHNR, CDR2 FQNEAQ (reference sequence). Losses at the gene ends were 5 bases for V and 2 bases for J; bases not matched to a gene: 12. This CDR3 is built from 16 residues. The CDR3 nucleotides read TGTGCCAGCAGCCCAAGAGGCGCTAGCGGAACCTACGAGCAGTACTTC. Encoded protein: CASSPRGASGTYEQYF.

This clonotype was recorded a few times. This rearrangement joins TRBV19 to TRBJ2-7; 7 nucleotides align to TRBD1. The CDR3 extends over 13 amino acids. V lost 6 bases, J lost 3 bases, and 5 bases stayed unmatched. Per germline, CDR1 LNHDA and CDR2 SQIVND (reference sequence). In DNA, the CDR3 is TGTGCCAGTAGCAGGACAGGCTTCTACGAGCAGTACTTC. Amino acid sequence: CASSRTGFYEQYF.

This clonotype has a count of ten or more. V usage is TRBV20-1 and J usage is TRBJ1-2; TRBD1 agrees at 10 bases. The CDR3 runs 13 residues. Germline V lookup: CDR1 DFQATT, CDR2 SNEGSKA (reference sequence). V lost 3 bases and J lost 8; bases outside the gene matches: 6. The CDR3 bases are TGCAGTGCTAGGCCCGGGACAGGGGAGGGCTACACCTTC. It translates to CSARPGTGEGYTF.

DNA for the CDR3: TGTGCCAGCAGCTCGTACAGGGAGGGGAGCTCCTACGAGCAGTACTTC. The encoded protein is CASSSYREGSSYEQYF. The chain uses TRBV7-9 and TRBJ2-7; tentatively, D is TRBD2 (7 bases). Trimming pared 4 bases from V and 0 bases from J, leaving 16 bases between. Germline CDR1 reads SEHNR; CDR2 reads FQNEAQ (reference sequence). The CDR3 is 16 amino acids.

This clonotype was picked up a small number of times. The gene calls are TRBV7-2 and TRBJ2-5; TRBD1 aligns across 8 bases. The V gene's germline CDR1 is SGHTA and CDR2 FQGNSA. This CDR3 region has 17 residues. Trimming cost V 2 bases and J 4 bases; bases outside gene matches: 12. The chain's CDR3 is CASSLRVSDRGGETQYF. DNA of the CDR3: TGTGCCAGCAGCTTAAGGGTGAGCGACAGGGGTGGAGAGACCCAGTACTTC.

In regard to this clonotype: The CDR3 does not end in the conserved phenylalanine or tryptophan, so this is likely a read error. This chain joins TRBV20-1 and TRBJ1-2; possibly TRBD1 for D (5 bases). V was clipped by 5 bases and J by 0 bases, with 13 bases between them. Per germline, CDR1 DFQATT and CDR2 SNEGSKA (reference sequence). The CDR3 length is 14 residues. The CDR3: CSASQGPPNYGYTS. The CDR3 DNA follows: TGCAGTGCTTCGCAGGGACCTCCTAACTATGGCTACACCTCC.